This TCR beta chain was captured by sequencing in a study of T-cell reconstitution after alpha-beta-depleted transplantation in children. Many counts were recorded for this clonotype. Its antigen is still unknown. A library of TCRbeta sequences, prepared with unique molecular identifiers, was generated. TCRdb fed the PCR reads into MiXCR, producing one record per CDR3 protein. The repertoire holds roughly 500,000 distinct CDR3 sequences, with 8% to 11% as singletons. Study observations and caveats: T-cell numbers and diversity, one year after transplant, stemmed largely from T cells that were newly produced. Expanded graft clones numbering several hundred reportedly gave rise to alpha-beta T cells about two months after transplant.

The V gene's germline CDR1 is LGHDT and CDR2 YNNKEL (reference sequence). This CDR3 has 16 amino acids. Deletions cut 2 bases from V and 8 bases from J, with 19 bases between. The gene calls are TRBV3-1 and TRBJ2-1; perhaps TRBD1 as D (6 bases). The receptor was isolated from a child aged 2 to 15 with inherited bone marrow failure, due to receive a stem cell transplant. The specimen comprised PBMCs, sampled before TCRalphabeta/CD19-depleted stem cell transplant. This chain's CDR3 is CASSQIAQGPRHEQFF. The CDR3 DNA sequence: TGTGCCAGCAGCCAAATAGCGCAGGGGCCGAGGCATGAGCAGTTCTTC.